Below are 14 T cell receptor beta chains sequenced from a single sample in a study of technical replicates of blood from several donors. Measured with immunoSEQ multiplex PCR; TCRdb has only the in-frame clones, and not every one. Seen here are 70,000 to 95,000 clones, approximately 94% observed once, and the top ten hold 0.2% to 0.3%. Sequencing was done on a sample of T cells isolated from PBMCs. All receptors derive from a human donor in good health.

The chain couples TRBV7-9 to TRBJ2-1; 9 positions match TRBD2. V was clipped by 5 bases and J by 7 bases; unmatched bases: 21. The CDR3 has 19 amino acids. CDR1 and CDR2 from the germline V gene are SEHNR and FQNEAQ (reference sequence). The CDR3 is CASSAWTSVGLLDWNEQFF. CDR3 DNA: TGTGCCAGCAGCGCATGGACTAGCGTGGGGCTATTGGATTGGAATGAGCAGTTCTTC.

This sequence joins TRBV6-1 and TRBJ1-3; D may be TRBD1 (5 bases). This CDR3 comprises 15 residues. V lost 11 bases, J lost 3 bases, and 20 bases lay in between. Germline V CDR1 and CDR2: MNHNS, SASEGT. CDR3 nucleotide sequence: TGTGCCGGCGGGGCGGCCTCCCGGTTTGGAAACACCATATATTTT. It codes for CAGGAASRFGNTIYF.

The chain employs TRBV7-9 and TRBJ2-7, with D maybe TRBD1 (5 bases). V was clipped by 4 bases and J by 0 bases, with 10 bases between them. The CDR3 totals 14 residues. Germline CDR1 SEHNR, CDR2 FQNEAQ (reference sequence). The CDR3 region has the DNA TGTGCCAGCAGCTCCCGACAGATCTCCTACGAGCAGTACTTC. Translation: CASSSRQISYEQYF.

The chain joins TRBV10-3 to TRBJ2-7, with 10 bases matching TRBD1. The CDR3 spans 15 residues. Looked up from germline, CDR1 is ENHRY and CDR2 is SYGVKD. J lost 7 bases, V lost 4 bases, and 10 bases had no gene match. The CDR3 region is CAISGTGTGALEQYF. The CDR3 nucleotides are TGTGCCATCAGTGGGACCGGGACAGGGGCCCTGGAGCAGTACTTC.

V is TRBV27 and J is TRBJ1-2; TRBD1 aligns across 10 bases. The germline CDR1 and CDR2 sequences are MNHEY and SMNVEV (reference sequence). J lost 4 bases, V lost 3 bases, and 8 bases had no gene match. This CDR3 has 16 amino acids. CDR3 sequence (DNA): TGTGCCAGCAGTTTTGATGGACAGGGGGGGGTCTATGGCTACACCTTC. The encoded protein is CASSFDGQGGVYGYTF.

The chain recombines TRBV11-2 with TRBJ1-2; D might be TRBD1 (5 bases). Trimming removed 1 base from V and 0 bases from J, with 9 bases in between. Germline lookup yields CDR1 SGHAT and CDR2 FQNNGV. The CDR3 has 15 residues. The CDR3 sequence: CASSLGTQPNYGYTF. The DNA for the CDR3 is TGTGCCAGCAGCTTAGGGACACAACCTAACTATGGCTACACCTTC.

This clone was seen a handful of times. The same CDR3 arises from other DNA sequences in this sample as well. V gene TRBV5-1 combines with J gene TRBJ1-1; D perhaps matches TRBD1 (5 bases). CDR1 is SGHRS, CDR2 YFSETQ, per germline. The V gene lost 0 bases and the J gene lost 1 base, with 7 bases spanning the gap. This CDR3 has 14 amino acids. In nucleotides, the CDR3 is TGCGCCAGCAGCTTGGACAGGCCGAACACTGAAGCTTTCTTT. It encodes CASSLDRPNTEAFF. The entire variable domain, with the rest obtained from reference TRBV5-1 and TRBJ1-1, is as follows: KAGVTQTPRYLIKTRGQQVTLSCSPISGHRSVSWYQQTPGQGLQFLFEYFSETQRNKGNFPGRFSGRQFSNSRSEMNVSTLELGDSALYLCASSLDRPNTEAFFGQGTRLTVV.

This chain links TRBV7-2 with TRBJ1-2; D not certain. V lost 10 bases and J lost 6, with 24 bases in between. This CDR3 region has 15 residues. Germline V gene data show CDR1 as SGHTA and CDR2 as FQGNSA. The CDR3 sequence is CANSRGEAGIDGYTF. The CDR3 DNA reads TGTGCCAACTCCCGCGGAGAGGCCGGTATCGATGGCTACACCTTC.

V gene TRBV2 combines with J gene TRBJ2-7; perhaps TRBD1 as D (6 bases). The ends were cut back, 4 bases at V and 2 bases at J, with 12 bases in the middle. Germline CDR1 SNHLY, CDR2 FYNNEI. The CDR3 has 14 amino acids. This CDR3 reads CASSGTVLTYEQYF. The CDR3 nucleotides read TGTGCCAGCAGTGGGACAGTGCTAACCTACGAGCAGTACTTC.

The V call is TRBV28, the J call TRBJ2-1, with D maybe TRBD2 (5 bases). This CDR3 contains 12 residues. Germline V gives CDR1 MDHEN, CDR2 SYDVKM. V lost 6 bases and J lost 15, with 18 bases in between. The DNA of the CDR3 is TGTGCCAGCAGCGGGAATTCGGTTTGTCTGTTCTTC. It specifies CASSGNSVCLFF.

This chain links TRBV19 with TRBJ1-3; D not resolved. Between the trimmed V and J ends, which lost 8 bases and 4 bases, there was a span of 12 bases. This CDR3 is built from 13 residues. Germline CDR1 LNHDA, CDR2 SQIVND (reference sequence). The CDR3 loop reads CASGPVAGNTIYF. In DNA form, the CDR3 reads TGTGCCAGTGGCCCCGTAGCAGGAAACACCATATATTTT. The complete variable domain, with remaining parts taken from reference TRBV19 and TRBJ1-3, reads DGGITQSPKYLFRKEGQNVTLSCEQNLNHDAMYWYRQDPGQGLRLIYYSQIVNDFQKGDIAEGYSVSREKKESFPLTVTSAQKNPTAFYLCASGPVAGNTIYFGEGSWLTVV.

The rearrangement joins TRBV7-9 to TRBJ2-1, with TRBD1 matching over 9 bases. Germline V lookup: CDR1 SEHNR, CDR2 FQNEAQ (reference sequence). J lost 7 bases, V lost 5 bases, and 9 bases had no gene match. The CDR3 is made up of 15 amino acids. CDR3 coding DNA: TGTGCCAGCAGCCACCGGGACAGGGCTGGGAATGAGCAGTTCTTC. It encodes CASSHRDRAGNEQFF.

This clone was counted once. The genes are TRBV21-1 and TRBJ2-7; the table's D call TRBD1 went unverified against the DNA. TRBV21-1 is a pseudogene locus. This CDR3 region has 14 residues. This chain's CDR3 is CASSKGGTAYEQYF. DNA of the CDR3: TGTGCCAGCAGCAAAGGTGGGACAGCCTACGAGCAGTACTTC.

The CDR3 region has the DNA TGCGCCAGCAGCCAAGATACTAGCGCCACCTACAATGAGCAGTTCTTC. As protein: CASSQDTSATYNEQFF. The genes are TRBV4-1 and TRBJ2-1, with 7 bases matching TRBD2. The CDR3 consists of 16 residues. V shed 0 bases, J shed 2 bases, and the junction held 4 bases outside the gene matches. CDR1 is MGHRA and CDR2 is YSYEKL in the germline V gene.